Reported below is one TCR beta chain. Its matching antigen is unknown. The sample belongs to a study of radiation and T cells in renal cell carcinoma. Turning to the study itself: Nephrectomy followed 15 Gy stereotactic body radiation by 4 weeks.

Study outcomes and limitations: Baseline intratumoral clonotype presence is unknown without pretreatment biopsies. From baseline, blood top tumor clonotypes peaked at 2 weeks post-radiation.

Trimming removed 10 bases from V and 5 bases from J, with 12 bases in between. The germline V gene encodes CDR1 ENHRY and CDR2 SYGVKD. The CDR3 contains 11 residues. Noted time point: baseline pretreatment blood. Regarding treatment: 15 Gy SBRT to primary tumor, nephrectomy 4 weeks later. Assay used: immunoSEQ multiplex PCR; TCRdb lists only in-frame clones, some missing. The profile shows 94,000 or so clones, 82% of them singletons. The material was blood, obtained from a patient whose treatment included radiotherapy and nephrectomy. The rearrangement links TRBV10-3 to TRBJ2-7, with unresolved D. The sequence derives from a man between 60 and 75 years old with renal cell carcinoma. CDR3 nucleotides: TGTGCCACCTCACCGACCGACGAGCAGTACTTC. Its protein is CATSPTDEQYF.